A selection of T cell receptor beta chains follows, all from one sample in a study of shared clonotypes between healthy human individuals. Using immunoSEQ multiplex PCR, the repertoire was profiled, and TCRdb retains in-frame clones only, with some absent. The sample has 550,000 to 700,000 clones, 60% to 75% seen once. Material for sequencing was memory CD4+ T cells sorted from blood. All receptors come from a woman aged 30 to 39 in good health. CDR3s include the opening cysteine and the closing phenylalanine or tryptophan. D genes are given only for firm matches. Only some rows state a clone size, as once, few, many or a class for expanded clones.

d_call	clone_size	v_call	j_call	cdr3_aa	cdr3_nt
.	once	TRBV30	TRBJ1-6	CAWSAPTGWNSPLHF	TGTGCCTGGAGTGCCCCCACGGGGTGGAATTCACCCCTCCACTTT
.	.	TRBV19	TRBJ2-3	CASSISGGTDTQYF	TGTGCCAGTAGTATCTCCGGTGGCACAGATACGCAGTATTTT
TRBD1	.	TRBV14	TRBJ2-7	CASSVDRGRRYEQYF	TGTGCCAGCAGCGTCGACAGGGGACGTCGCTACGAGCAGTACTTC
TRBD2	.	TRBV29-1	TRBJ2-2	CSVGGLANTGELFF	TGCAGCGTTGGGGGACTAGCGAACACCGGGGAGCTGTTTTTT
.	once	TRBV5-1	TRBJ2-5	CASSLGVSGQQETQYF	TGCGCCAGCAGCTTGGGAGTTTCAGGTCAGCAAGAGACCCAGTACTTC
.	.	TRBV2	TRBJ2-7	CASRGTPHSYEQYF	TGTGCCAGCAGAGGGACACCCCACTCCTACGAGCAGTACTTC
.	.	TRBV19	TRBJ2-3	CASSVSQGRTDTQYF	TGTGCCAGTAGTGTAAGTCAGGGGCGGACAGATACGCAGTATTTT
.	.	TRBV4-1	TRBJ2-1	CASSQDPRGHQFF	TGCGCCAGCAGCCAAGATCCACGGGGTCACCAGTTCTTC
.	.	TRBV2	TRBJ1-5	CASNRVNQPQHF	TGTGCCAGCAATCGTGTCAATCAGCCCCAGCATTTT
TRBD1	.	TRBV6-1	TRBJ2-1	CASSPPGTVLNEQFF	TGTGCCAGCAGTCCACCCGGGACAGTTTTGAATGAGCAGTTCTTC
.	.	TRBV6-5	TRBJ1-1	CASSYTRELNTEAFF	TGTGCCAGCAGTTACACCCGAGAGTTGAACACTGAAGCTTTCTTT
.	few	TRBV10-3	TRBJ2-1	CATGDRSSYNEQFF	TGTGCCACGGGGGACAGAAGCTCCTACAATGAGCAGTTCTTC
.	.	TRBV5-1	TRBJ2-1	CASSPGVADYNEQFF	TGCGCCAGCAGCCCCGGAGTAGCGGACTACAATGAGCAGTTCTTC
.	.	TRBV29-1	TRBJ1-1	CSESDGGGSTFF	TGCAGCGAGTCCGATGGGGGTGGGTCGACTTTCTTT
TRBD1	few	TRBV28	TRBJ1-2	CASSLRPGQGLSGYTF	TGTGCCAGCAGTTTACGTCCGGGACAGGGTTTGAGTGGCTACACCTTC
.	.	TRBV28	TRBJ1-2	CASRTGPGGGPSYTF	TGTGCCAGCAGAACTGGACCCGGCGGCGGCCCGAGCTACACCTTC
.	.	TRBV2	TRBJ1-2	CASQSQGRGNGYTF	TGTGCCAGCCAGAGTCAGGGAAGGGGGAATGGCTACACCTTC
TRBD2	.	TRBV7-3	TRBJ2-2	CASSLTPGGSTGELFF	TGTGCCAGCAGCTTAACCCCGGGAGGGAGCACCGGGGAGCTGTTTTTT
.	once	TRBV5-5	TRBJ2-7	CASSPSGADRTHEQYF	TGTGCCAGCAGCCCCTCGGGGGCCGACCGAACCCACGAGCAGTACTTC
TRBD1	.	TRBV6-5	TRBJ2-7	CASSYSDRGMYEQYF	TGTGCCAGCAGTTACTCGGACAGGGGGATGTACGAGCAGTACTTC
.	.	TRBV6-6	TRBJ2-6	CASSSKRGGANVLTF	TGTGCCAGCAGTTCCAAAAGGGGGGGGGCCAACGTCCTGACTTTC
.	.	TRBV7-8	TRBJ2-7	CASSRGQYYEQYF	TGTGCCAGCAGCCGGGGGCAATACTACGAGCAGTACTTC
.	.	TRBV5-1	TRBJ2-3	CASRLVYGRTGTDTQYF	TGCGCCAGCAGACTGGTATATGGGCGGACGGGCACAGATACGCAGTATTTT
TRBD2	many	TRBV30	TRBJ2-1	CAWSVGLAGKNEQFF	TGTGCCTGGAGTGTGGGACTAGCGGGAAAAAATGAGCAGTTCTTC
TRBD2	.	TRBV28	TRBJ2-7	CAARTGLAGIYEQYF	TGTGCCGCCCGAACGGGACTAGCGGGAATCTACGAGCAGTACTTC
TRBD2	.	TRBV9	TRBJ2-5	CASSVAGGSETQYF	TGTGCCAGCAGCGTAGCGGGAGGGTCGGAGACCCAGTACTTC
TRBD2	.	TRBV27	TRBJ2-7	CASSLTSFPYEQYF	TGTGCCAGCAGCCTGACTAGCTTCCCCTACGAGCAGTACTTC
TRBD2	.	TRBV27	TRBJ2-1	CASSHGLAGGGDEQFF	TGTGCCAGCAGTCACGGACTAGCGGGGGGAGGGGATGAGCAGTTCTTC